One T cell receptor (beta chain) is described in this entry. This sample stems from a study of molecular identifiers for immune sequencing clone quantification. TCRdb passed the PCR reads through MiXCR, listing each CDR3 protein once. The sample yields hundreds of thousands of distinct CDR3 sequences, just under 20% seen once. With 0 bases removed from V and 5 bases from J, the gap between germline ends came to 11 bases. This CDR3 is built from 15 residues. Germline CDR1 reads MGHRA; CDR2 reads YSYEKL. The J gene is TRBJ1-5, the V gene TRBV4-1; no clear D. Material: naive CD8+ T cells from blood, with Jurkat cell RNA spiked in. The sample's subset: FACS-sorted CD8+CD4-CCR7+CD45RA+ naive T cells. This clonotype originated in a human donor in good health. Some libraries in this study had Jurkat cell RNA spiked in. This CDR3 is CASSQEGGLYQPQHF. The CDR3 bases are TGCGCCAGCAGCCAAGAAGGCGGCCTGTATCAGCCCCAGCATTTT.